These 32 T cell receptor beta chains were all obtained from the same sample, sequenced in a study of tumor-infiltrating lymphocytes in primary liver carcinoma. The study co-extracted DNA and RNA from about 21-30 mg of unsorted bulk tissue. Constant-region priming of roughly 500 ng total RNA yielded TCR beta cDNA. Nested multiplex PCR, run for three rounds with slightly modified ARM-PCR, yielded TCR beta libraries. A C-beta reverse primer and TRBV1-TRBV30 forward primers served in each of the first two PCR rounds, at approximately 10 cycles apiece. MiXCR, run by TCRdb on the multiplex PCR reads, gives a single entry per CDR3 protein. The sample lists 95,000 to 100,000 distinct CDR3 sequences, under 70% occurring once. Input material: liver tumor tissue from sampling region 2. The subset is: tumor region T2, inferior pole. The receptors shown here come from a woman aged 55 to 70 with primary liver carcinoma and hepatitis B virus infection.

As for this clonotype: The junction departs from germline at one end; a sequencing error may be responsible. The J gene is TRBJ1-1, the V gene TRBV6-5, with a tentative D call TRBD1 (5 bases). From germline, CDR1 is MNHEY and CDR2 SVGAGI. CDR3 size: 15 residues. CDR3: CAGRPMGQKNTEAFF. The CDR3, as DNA: TGTGCCGGCAGGCCCATGGGGCAGAAGAACACCGAAGCTTTCTTT.

As to this clonotype: A much larger clone sits a single nucleotide away, making a read error possible. This chain connects TRBV30 to TRBJ2-1, with 8 positions matching TRBD2. The germline gives CDR1 GTSNPN, CDR2 SVGIG (reference sequence). The CDR3 is 14 amino acids. The V segment lost 2 bases and the J segment 5 bases; nucleotides outside the gene matches: 5. The CDR3 is CAWSKAGGHNEQFF. CDR3 DNA sequence: TGTGCCTGGAGTAAGGCGGGGGGCCACAATGAGCAGTTCTTC. The variable domain in full, completed from reference TRBV30 and TRBJ2-1, reads SQTIHQWPATLVQPVGSPLSLECTVEGTSNPNLYWYRQAAGRGLQLLFYSVGIGQISSEVPQNLSASRPQDRQFILSSKKLLLSDSGFYLCAWSKAGGHNEQFFGPGTRLTVL.

Remarks on this clonotype: This may come from a read error, since a much larger clone is one base off. This chain joins TRBV29-1 and TRBJ1-2, with TRBD1 as a possible D gene (6 bases). CDR1 is SQVTM, CDR2 ANQGSEA, per germline. The CDR3 consists of 14 residues. The CDR3 DNA reads as TGCAGCGTTGATTTTGGCGGGGGCGGATATGACTACACCTTC. This codes for CSVDFGGGGYDYTF.

Regarding this clonotype: Germline and junction disagree at one end, which may indicate a read error. The V and J genes are TRBV11-3 and TRBJ2-3; D is undetermined. Germline loops: CDR1 SGHNT, CDR2 YENEEA. The CDR3 totals 11 residues. The CDR3 reads CASRPLDTQYF. The CDR3 DNA reads as TGTGCTAGCAGGCCTTTGGATACCCAGTATTTT.

The chain combines TRBV6-2 or TRBV6-3 with TRBJ2-7; TRBD1 matches at 8 bases. V shed 7 bases and J 6 bases; nucleotides not matched to a gene: 14. The CDR3 loop spans 15 amino acids. Germline V CDR1 and CDR2: MNHEY, SVGEGT. CDR3 in amino acids: CASIIRQGRNFEQYF. As DNA, the CDR3 is TGTGCCAGCATCATTCGACAGGGGCGAAACTTCGAGCAGTACTTC.

About this clonotype itself: Given a much more abundant clone one base away, this may be a read error. The chain joins TRBV5-1 to TRBJ2-2; 13 bases map to TRBD2. Germline V gene data show CDR1 as SGHRS and CDR2 as YFSETQ. The CDR3 consists of 16 residues. Losses at the gene ends were 9 bases for V and 5 bases for J; bases not matched to a gene: 10. The CDR3 coding sequence is TGCGCCAACAGGCGTACGGGACTAGCGGGGACCGGGGAGCTGTTTTTT. As protein: CANRRTGLAGTGELFF.

This clonotype was detected many times. CDR3 loop: CASSTSGGSTDTQYF. Written as DNA, the CDR3 is TGTGCCAGCAGTACTAGCGGGGGTAGCACAGATACGCAGTATTTT. The chain recombines TRBV6-6 with TRBJ2-3; 11 nucleotides line up with TRBD2. J gave up 0 bases and V 5 bases, and 1 base lay outside the gene matches. The CDR3 spans 15 residues. Germline V gene data show CDR1 as MNHNY and CDR2 as SVGAGI (reference sequence).

This clonotype was seen only a few times. J is TRBJ2-7 and V is TRBV28; D not resolved. The CDR3 length is 12 residues. The ends were cut back, 3 bases at V and 4 bases at J, with 7 bases in the middle. The germline V gene encodes CDR1 MDHEN and CDR2 SYDVKM. CDR3 nucleotides: TGTGCCAGCAGTTTTCGGGTGTACGAGCAGTACTTC. It translates to CASSFRVYEQYF.

This clonotype showed up just once. V is TRBV10-3 and J is TRBJ2-1; 9 nucleotides agree with TRBD1. This CDR3 is 15 amino acids long. CDR1 ENHRY and CDR2 SYGVKD come from the germline V gene. V was pared by 9 bases and J by 0 bases, with 6 bases of the junction left unmatched. CDR3 nucleotides: TGTGCCATGGGAAAACAGGGGGCCTCCTACAATGAGCAGTTCTTC. Its protein is CAMGKQGASYNEQFF.

Worth noting for this clonotype: An end of the junction does not agree with germline; a read error may underlie this. The V and J genes are TRBV11-3 and TRBJ2-5, with a tentative D call TRBD1 (6 bases). The CDR3 covers 15 residues. CDR1 and CDR2 (germline): SGHNT, YENEEA. This CDR3 reads CACSQWDNYQETQCF. The CDR3 DNA is TGTGCCTGCAGCCAGTGGGACAACTATCAAGAGACCCAGTGCTTC.

The table lists this clonotype with many counts. V gene TRBV5-1 combines with J gene TRBJ2-7; D remains unclear. Germline V gene lookup returns CDR1 SGHRS and CDR2 YFSETQ. This CDR3 has 14 residues. With 1 base removed from V and 6 bases from J, the gap between germline ends came to 14 bases. The CDR3, as DNA: TGCGCCAGCAGCTTGATCGCCACTGCGCGCGAGCAGTACTTC. It translates to CASSLIATAREQYF.

Points on this clonotype: One junction end does not reproduce the germline sequence, and a read error may be involved. The V gene is TRBV11-1, the J gene TRBJ2-7, with 10 bases matching TRBD1. CDR3 length: 15 amino acids. Germline CDR1 SGHAT, CDR2 FQDESV (reference sequence). The CDR3 bases are TGTGCCAGCAGCCCCGGGACAGGGGACTACTACGAGCGGTACTTC. Amino acids: CASSPGTGDYYERYF.

This clonotype was recorded at least ten times. V is TRBV29-1 and J is TRBJ2-1; 12 nucleotides line up with TRBD2. The CDR3 is 11 residues long. Germline assignment: CDR1 SQVTM and CDR2 ANQGSEA. J was trimmed by 14 bases and V by 6 bases; bases with no gene match: 5. The CDR3 sequence: CSVGLAGREFF. The CDR3 DNA sequence: TGCAGCGTCGGACTAGCGGGAAGGGAGTTCTTC.

CDR3 sequence (DNA): TGTGCCAGCTGTCACTTTTTAGCCGGCGAGCAGTACTTC. It encodes CASCHFLAGEQYF. The chain employs TRBV6-2 or TRBV6-3 and TRBJ2-7, with D unresolved. V was shortened by 8 bases and J by 6 bases, with 17 bases between the two germline ends. Per the germline V gene, CDR1 is MNHEY and CDR2 is SVGEGT. CDR3 length: 13 residues.

This clonotype has just a few counts. A much bigger clone sits one base away, suggesting this may be a read error. The V and J genes are TRBV5-4 and TRBJ2-1; 8 positions match TRBD2. Losses at the gene ends were 0 bases for V and 9 bases for J; bases not matched to a gene: 11. CDR1 and CDR2 (germline): SGHNT, YYREEE (reference sequence). This CDR3 spans 16 amino acids. The CDR3 DNA reads TGTGCCAGCAGCTTGGCTGGGACTAGGGGGATGTTTGAGCAGTTCTTC. Translated: CASSLAGTRGMFEQFF.

The sample holds many counts of this clonotype. This rearrangement joins TRBV7-9 to TRBJ2-5; D is unclear. The CDR3 runs to 10 residues. Germline CDR1 and CDR2: SEHNR and FQNEAQ (reference sequence). Trimming cost V 3 bases and J 5 bases, with 1 base left between them. The CDR3 DNA reads as TGTGCCAGCAGCTTTGAGACCCAGTACTTC. This codes for CASSFETQYF.

A word on this clonotype: A read error may produce the germline difference seen at one junction end. V is TRBV11-3 and J is TRBJ2-1; possible D gene TRBD2, 6 bases. Germline lookup yields CDR1 SGHNT and CDR2 YENEEA. CDR3 length equals 17 residues. CDR3 nucleotide sequence: TGTTCCAGCAGCTTAGGTCGGAGGGAGTGGGGTGTCGATAAGCAGTTCTTC. Translating gives CSSSLGRREWGVDKQFF.

As to this clonotype: This may stem from a read error, because a much larger clone lies one nucleotide away. The chain joins TRBV28 to TRBJ2-3, with TRBD2 matching 12 bases. V trimming: 6 bases; J trimming: 10 bases; junction bases outside the gene matches: 11. Germline CDR1 reads MDHEN; CDR2 reads SYDVKM. This CDR3 has 15 amino acids. This CDR3 reads CASSETSGRPYAQYF. CDR3 coding DNA: TGTGCCAGCAGCGAAACTAGCGGGAGGCCCTATGCGCAGTATTTT.

V is TRBV12-3 or TRBV12-4 and J is TRBJ1-1; no clear D gene. The CDR3 is made up of 14 amino acids. Trimming pared 5 bases from V and 4 bases from J, leaving 14 bases between. The CDR3 coding sequence is TGTGCCAGCAGTCCCTGGATAGGTGCCACTGAAGCTTTCTTT. It specifies CASSPWIGATEAFF.

As regards this clonotype: Sequence at one end of the junction differs from germline and may be a read error. This chain uses TRBV11-2 with TRBJ2-5; maybe TRBD2 (5 bases). The germline CDR1 and CDR2 sequences are SGHAT and FQNNGV. This CDR3 contains 16 residues. The CDR3 DNA is TGTGCCAGCGGCTTACGGCTAGCAGTGTACCAAGGGACCCAGTACTTC. This gives the protein CASGLRLAVYQGTQYF.

On this clonotype itself: One junction end does not reproduce the germline sequence, and a read error may be involved. The V call is TRBV11-2, the J call TRBJ2-5; TRBD2 matches at 8 bases. The CDR3 sequence is 16 residues long. The germline gives CDR1 SGHAT, CDR2 FQNNGV. The CDR3 DNA follows: TGTGCCAGCAGCCGACGGGGACTAGTTGGCCAAGAGACCCAGTGCTTC. It encodes CASSRRGLVGQETQCF.

With respect to this clonotype: The junction and the germline gene differ at one end; a read error may be behind it. The chain couples TRBV5-1 to TRBJ1-6; TRBD1 matches 8 bases. CDR1 is SGHRS, CDR2 YFSETQ, per germline. The CDR3 spans 15 residues. The CDR3 is CANSLGTGRNSPLHF. DNA of the CDR3: TGCGCCAACAGCTTGGGGACAGGACGAAATTCACCCCTCCACTTT.

This clonotype was picked up many times. The rearrangement links TRBV29-1 to TRBJ1-6, with D unresolved. This CDR3 region has 11 residues. V lost 7 bases to trimming and J lost 4 bases, with 5 bases between them. The germline CDR1 and CDR2 sequences are SQVTM and ANQGSEA. DNA for the CDR3: TGCAGCGACAGATATAATTCACCCCTCCACTTT. Its translation is CSDRYNSPLHF.

This clonotype was seen more than once but under ten times. A much larger clone differs from this one at a single base, so this may be a read error. V gene TRBV6-1 combines with J gene TRBJ2-3; D is undetermined. The V and J ends lost 4 bases and 4 bases respectively, with 6 bases between them. The CDR3 consists of 12 residues. Germline CDR1 is MNHNS and CDR2 is SASEGT. CDR3 in amino acids: CASSVCADTQYF. CDR3 DNA: TGTGCCAGCAGTGTTTGTGCAGATACGCAGTATTTT.

The chain carries TRBV18 and TRBJ2-3, with D possibly being TRBD2 (6 bases). Germline CDR1 KGHSH, CDR2 LQKENI. There are 15 residues in the CDR3. V lost 3 bases and J lost 4, with 14 bases in between. CDR3 in amino acids: CASSPVGGDADTQYF. CDR3 in DNA: TGTGCCAGCTCACCTGTAGGCGGGGACGCAGATACGCAGTATTTT.

In regard to this clonotype: Its ends do not fully match the called genes, so a read error is possible. The rearrangement links TRBV12-3 or TRBV12-4 to TRBJ1-1, with D unclear. CDR3 length equals 16 residues. The DNA for the CDR3 is TGTGCCAGCAGTTTAGCGCGGCCCACTGACGCGGGTGAAACTTTCTTT. Amino acid sequence: CASSLARPTDAGETFF.

This clonotype has a count of ten or more. The chain links TRBV13 to TRBJ2-7; 12 bases line up with TRBD2. Trimming at V came to 5 bases and at J to 4 bases, leaving 12 bases not matched to a gene. The CDR3 is made up of 17 amino acids. CDR1 is PRHDT, CDR2 FYEKMQ, per germline (reference sequence). The CDR3 coding sequence is TGTGCCAGCAGCCCCACCTCGATTACTAGCGGGAGGTACGAGCAGTACTTC. Protein: CASSPTSITSGRYEQYF.

This clonotype was counted at least ten times. V usage is TRBV29-1 and J usage is TRBJ2-1, with D uncertain. Trimming removed 5 bases from V and 5 bases from J, with 28 bases in between. Germline CDR1 SQVTM, CDR2 ANQGSEA. There are 18 residues in the CDR3. The CDR3 region has the DNA TGCAGCGTTCAGCACAACGTTAGACGTCCATTTATGAACAATGAGCAGTTCTTC. Its protein is CSVQHNVRRPFMNNEQFF.

Note on this clonotype: A much larger clone is a single base away; this may be a read error. The gene calls are TRBV28 and TRBJ1-6; no reliable D call. The CDR3 has 15 amino acids. Germline-derived CDR1 and CDR2 are MDHEN and SYDVKM. The V end was cut by 5 bases, the J end by 5 bases, with 13 bases between. The CDR3 coding sequence is TGTGCCAGCAGTAATGGACGGGTTCATAATTCACCCCTCCACTTT. Residues: CASSNGRVHNSPLHF.

Comments on this clonotype: One end of the junction is discordant with germline, which a read error may explain. This chain links TRBV6-5 with TRBJ2-1; D possibly matches TRBD1 or TRBD2 (5 bases each). CDR1 and CDR2 (germline): MNHEY, SVGAGI. The CDR3 totals 13 residues. The CDR3 DNA reads TGTGCTAGCAGAAGGGACGAATTCAATGACCAGTTCTTC. This translates into CASRRDEFNDQFF.

Concerning this clonotype: One end of the junction is discordant with germline, which a read error may explain. V and J are TRBV29-1 and TRBJ1-2, with D possibly matching TRBD1 (5 bases). The CDR3 length is 16 residues. CDR1 is SQVTM, CDR2 ANQGSEA, per germline. The CDR3 coding sequence is TGCGGCGTTGGAGGGGAGGGTTCGAGGGAAAACTATGGCTACATCTTC. This encodes CGVGGEGSRENYGYIF.

As to this clonotype: A clone one base away is much larger, so this may be a read error. The chain combines TRBV5-1 with TRBJ2-7, with D perhaps matching TRBD1 (5 bases). The CDR3 is made up of 14 amino acids. Trimming pared 0 bases from V and 6 bases from J, leaving 13 bases between. Germline V CDR1 and CDR2: SGHRS, YFSETQ. This CDR3 is CASSLDLDRREQYF. CDR3 sequence (DNA): TGCGCCAGCAGCTTGGACCTAGACAGACGCGAGCAGTACTTC.